This TCR beta chain originates from a study of T cells expressing NK-cell markers (dated by TCRdb to about 2020). Broadly, across the study: TCR beta-chain repertoires were profiled in sorted CD3+CD56+NKG2C+, CD3+CD56+NKG2C- and CD3+CD56-NKG2C+ T-cell subsets from eight donors. Among the eight sequenced donors, only one was HCMV-seronegative, while the other seven were HCMV-seropositive. The eight sequenced donors were randomly selected healthy volunteers, three men and five women. Illumina HiSeq 2000/2500, MiSeq or NextSeq was used to sequence libraries as 2 x 150 bp reads. Overall study results and their limits: It remained unclear whether the expanded NKG2C-expressing T cell clones were specific for HCMV antigens. Those dominant clonotypes were again the most abundant among CD3+CD56-NKG2C+ cells in a few donors, at roughly 28.3-65%. In several donors, the dominant CD3+CD56+NKG2C+ clonotypes were among the top 10 CD8+ clonotypes and accounted for about 1.0-7.5% of CD8+ T cells.

For sequencing, an Illumina HiSeq 2000 was employed. The TCR beta cDNA libraries were made using 5'RACE template switching, a step that added both a universal primer site and unique molecular identifiers. Priming for cDNA synthesis came from the TCR beta constant segment, and two successive PCR amplification steps followed. The published analysis was carried out like this. MIGEC handled demultiplexing of the reads and grouping by UMI, while MiTCR was used to assemble and quantify clonotypes. To exclude erroneous sequences, any TCR cDNA sequence not supported by at least two reads was discarded. The tcR package was used for downstream repertoire analysis, and clonotypes were matched between fractions using CDR3 nucleotide sequence together with V segment. VDJmatch was used to annotate antigen specificity against VDJdb, with one amino acid substitution allowed in CDR3. After TCRdb reprocessed the reads, each CDR3 protein sequence was kept as one row, without DNA. In this record, the V and J calls reflect TCRdb's handling and not the investigators' own analysis. The table for this sample lists about 300,000 distinct CDR3 sequences. Of the sample, about 4% falls within the top ten clones.

As to this clonotype: This receptor's antigen is unknown.

The germline V gene (reference sequence) yields LNHDA for CDR1 and SQIVND for CDR2. The CDR3 spans 14 residues, from the cysteine through the phenylalanine. No DNA accompanies this entry. To determine HCMV serostatus, a commercial ELISA kit was used to detect HCMV-specific IgG in serum. Peripheral blood mononuclear cells were isolated from blood by Ficoll density gradient centrifugation. The material sequenced was blood T cells: a sorted CD56 or NKG2C T cell subset, CD4+ or CD8+ T cells, or bulk PBMC T cells (not recorded which). This receptor was identified in a woman between 18 and 69 years old in good health. This chain is built from TRBV19 and TRBJ1-1; TCRdb reports TRBD1, a call that lacks DNA to check it against. The CDR3 protein: CASSETGWNTEAFF.